These 20 T cell receptor beta chains share one sample of origin, sequenced in a study of PD-L1 blockade in urothelial cancer. The repertoire was sequenced with immunoSEQ multiplex PCR; TCRdb's copy has only in-frame clones and lacks some. The data show some 66,000 clones, approximately 86% seen once. Described time point: pretreatment peripheral blood. The sequences come from PBMCs, collected around atezolizumab (anti-PD-L1) treatment. All receptors derive from a man between 60 and 70 years old with urothelial cancer.

The gene calls are TRBV5-1 and TRBJ2-2; D might be TRBD2 (6 bases). Trimming left V 0 bases short and J 0 bases short, with 9 bases between. There are 16 residues in the CDR3. Per the germline V gene, CDR1 is SGHRS and CDR2 is YFSETQ. The CDR3 sequence is CASSLALASNTGELFF. In nucleotides, the CDR3 is TGCGCCAGCAGCTTGGCACTAGCTTCGAACACCGGGGAGCTGTTTTTT. Complete variable domain (other parts from reference TRBV5-1 and TRBJ2-2): KAGVTQTPRYLIKTRGQQVTLSCSPISGHRSVSWYQQTPGQGLQFLFEYFSETQRNKGNFPGRFSGRQFSNSRSEMNVSTLELGDSALYLCASSLALASNTGELFFGEGSRLTVL.

This chain links TRBV28 with TRBJ1-1, with D hard to call. Germline CDR1 MDHEN, CDR2 SYDVKM. The V end lost 1 base, the J end lost 5 bases, and 8 bases lay between the germline ends. This CDR3 has 13 residues. The CDR3 is CASSLSGRTEAFF. The CDR3 DNA sequence: TGTGCCAGCAGTTTATCGGGTCGGACTGAAGCTTTCTTT. Looking up the rest from reference TRBV28 and TRBJ1-1 gives the full variable domain: DVKVTQSSRYLVKRTGEKVFLECVQDMDHENMFWYRQDPGLGLRLIYFSYDVKMKEKGDIPEGYSVSREKKERFSLILESASTNQTSMYLCASSLSGRTEAFFGQGTRLTVV.

The V and J genes are TRBV5-4 and TRBJ2-1; TRBD2 agrees at 10 bases. Trimming at V came to 4 bases and at J to 9 bases, leaving 13 bases not matched to a gene. The CDR3 is 16 residues long. Germline lookup yields CDR1 SGHNT and CDR2 YYREEE (reference sequence). The CDR3 loop is CASSAYPGTSAGEQFF. The CDR3 DNA reads TGTGCCAGCAGCGCCTACCCCGGGACTAGCGCTGGTGAGCAGTTCTTC.

The V and J genes are TRBV19 and TRBJ2-1; D may be TRBD1 (5 bases). Germline CDR1 LNHDA, CDR2 SQIVND (reference sequence). The germline V and J ends were trimmed by 3 bases and 2 bases, with 8 bases remaining between them. This CDR3 region has 14 residues. CDR3 amino acids: CASSIPGPYNEQFF. For the CDR3, the DNA is TGTGCCAGTAGTATTCCAGGGCCCTACAATGAGCAGTTCTTC.

This clone came up once. V and J are TRBV30 and TRBJ2-5, with D possibly being TRBD1 (6 bases). V lost 5 bases and J 4 bases, leaving 11 bases between the germline ends. There are 12 residues in the CDR3. Germline V gene data show CDR1 as GTSNPN and CDR2 as SVGIG (reference sequence). CDR3 nucleotides: TGTGCCTGGGCCCTGGGGGCAGAGACCCAGTACTTC. This gives the protein CAWALGAETQYF.

The CDR3 DNA is TGTGCCAGCACCCGACAGGGTCCAGATACGCAGTATTTT. Encoded protein: CASTRQGPDTQYF. The gene calls are TRBV28 and TRBJ2-3, with TRBD1 matching 7 bases. V lost 7 bases and J lost 4; bases outside the gene matches: 5. CDR1 is MDHEN and CDR2 is SYDVKM in the germline V gene. The CDR3 has 13 amino acids.

The chain couples TRBV5-5 to TRBJ2-2; D is perhaps TRBD1 (5 bases). The CDR3 loop spans 16 amino acids. Trimming pared 1 base from V and 4 bases from J, leaving 14 bases between. Germline-derived CDR1 and CDR2 are SGHKS and YYEKEE (reference sequence). The CDR3 loop reads CASSLRGDRTTGELFF. CDR3 coding DNA: TGTGCCAGCAGCTTGAGGGGCGACAGAACCACCGGGGAGCTGTTTTTT.

The rearrangement links TRBV7-6 to TRBJ1-2; perhaps TRBD1 as D (6 bases). Germline V gene data show CDR1 as SGHVS and CDR2 as FNYEAQ. The CDR3 has 16 residues. V shed 1 base and J shed 5 bases, with 17 bases lying between them. Written as DNA, the CDR3 is TGTGCCAGCAGCTTAGGCGGTGCGGGGGCTGGGTATGGCTACACCTTC. Translating gives CASSLGGAGAGYGYTF.

This clone was counted a single time. The V call is TRBV13, the J call TRBJ1-2; possibly TRBD1 for D (5 bases). V lost 3 bases and J lost 5, with 16 bases in between. The CDR3 contains 15 residues. The germline V gene encodes CDR1 PRHDT and CDR2 FYEKMQ (reference sequence). The chain's CDR3 is CASSFREAGGYGYTF. Here the CDR3 DNA reads TGTGCCAGCAGCTTCCGGGAGGCCGGGGGGTATGGCTACACCTTC. The full variable domain, rest sourced from reference TRBV13 and TRBJ1-2, is AAGVIQSPRHLIKEKRETATLKCYPIPRHDTVYWYQQGPGQDPQFLISFYEKMQSDKGSIPDRFSAQQFSDYHSELNMSSLELGDSALYFCASSFREAGGYGYTFGSGTRLTVV.

This clone was picked up a small number of times. The V and J genes are TRBV28 and TRBJ1-2, with 8 bases identical to TRBD1. J lost 7 bases, V lost 5 bases, and 9 bases had no gene match. The CDR3 is 14 amino acids. Germline loops: CDR1 MDHEN, CDR2 SYDVKM. The CDR3 DNA reads as TGTGCCAGCAGTCCTCCGGGACAGGCGGTTGGCTACACCTTC. Translating gives CASSPPGQAVGYTF.

The gene calls are TRBV5-6 and TRBJ1-1; D perhaps matches TRBD1 (5 bases). Trimming left V 0 bases short and J 8 bases short, with 20 bases between. The CDR3 is 16 amino acids. CDR1 SGHDT and CDR2 YYEEEE come from the germline V gene. The CDR3 protein is CASSLDVFGGIMEAFF. The CDR3 nucleotides read TGTGCCAGCAGCTTGGATGTATTCGGGGGGATCATGGAAGCTTTCTTT.

The chain uses TRBV14 and TRBJ2-2; no clear D gene. The CDR3 runs 13 residues. The ends were cut back, 0 bases at V and 7 bases at J, with 6 bases in the middle. Germline CDR1 is SGHDN and CDR2 is FVKESK. CDR3: CASSQDYGGELFF. DNA of the CDR3: TGTGCCAGCAGCCAAGATTACGGCGGGGAGCTGTTTTTT. The full variable domain, in which reference TRBV14 and TRBJ2-2 provide the parts outside the CDR3, is EAGVTQFPSHSVIEKGQTVTLRCDPISGHDNLYWYRRVMGKEIKFLLHFVKESKQDESGMPNNRFLAERTGGTYSTLKVQPAELEDSGVYFCASSQDYGGELFFGEGSRLTVL.

The rearrangement joins TRBV11-2 to TRBJ2-5, with 8 positions matching TRBD2. The germline V gene has CDR1 SGHAT and CDR2 FQNNGV. The J segment lost 1 base and the V segment lost 4 bases, leaving 5 bases of the junction unmatched. The CDR3 has 15 amino acids. The CDR3 coding sequence is TGTGCCAGCAGCTCGGCGGGGGGTTTCCAAGAGACCCAGTACTTC. Translating gives CASSSAGGFQETQYF.

V gene TRBV7-8 combines with J gene TRBJ2-4; 7 bases agree with TRBD2. The V segment lost 2 bases and the J segment 2 bases; nucleotides outside the gene matches: 3. There are 15 residues in the CDR3. Germline V lookup: CDR1 SGHVS, CDR2 FQNEAQ. This CDR3 reads CASSLTGGTKNIQYF. The CDR3 DNA follows: TGTGCCAGCAGCTTAACGGGAGGAACCAAAAACATTCAGTACTTC.

This sequence joins TRBV6-6 and TRBJ2-5; perhaps TRBD2 as D (6 bases). CDR1 is MNHNY, CDR2 SVGAGI, per germline (reference sequence). Trimming shortened V by 7 bases and J by 2 bases, and 14 bases separated the two germline ends. The CDR3 spans 14 residues. CDR3 DNA: TGTGCCAGCAACCAACAAGGGACTCAAGAGACCCAGTACTTC. It encodes CASNQQGTQETQYF.

The chain has TRBV7-2 and TRBJ2-2; D is perhaps TRBD1 (5 bases). From germline, CDR1 is SGHTA and CDR2 FQGNSA. This CDR3 comprises 11 residues. V was pared by 5 bases and J by 9 bases, with 7 bases between. CDR3 amino acids: CASSGHRELFF. The DNA for the CDR3 is TGTGCCAGCAGCGGACACAGGGAGCTGTTTTTT.

The CDR3 reads CASTGVNTEAFF. The CDR3 DNA reads as TGTGCCAGCACTGGAGTGAACACTGAAGCTTTCTTT. The chain recombines TRBV28 with TRBJ1-1, with D unclear. The CDR3 consists of 12 residues. The germline V gene has CDR1 MDHEN and CDR2 SYDVKM. The V end lost 7 bases, the J end lost 0 bases, and 6 bases lay between the germline ends.

This chain connects TRBV5-1 to TRBJ1-6; 8 bases align to TRBD1. CDR1 is SGHRS and CDR2 is YFSETQ in the germline V gene. V trimming: 6 bases; J trimming: 5 bases; junction bases outside the gene matches: 7. The CDR3 sequence is 15 residues long. The CDR3 sequence: CASTLQGANNSPLHF. The CDR3 DNA sequence: TGCGCCAGCACCCTGCAGGGGGCTAATAATTCACCCCTCCACTTT.

The V and J genes are TRBV15 and TRBJ1-5; D may be TRBD1 (6 bases). This CDR3 is 16 amino acids long. CDR1 is LNHNV, CDR2 YYDKDF, per germline (reference sequence). Trimming removed 4 bases at V and 5 bases at J, with 18 bases between. For the CDR3, the DNA is TGTGCCACCAGCAAGGAACGACAGGCAGGGGATCAGCCCCAGCATTTT. This sequence encodes CATSKERQAGDQPQHF.

The chain carries TRBV15 and TRBJ2-3; 13 nucleotides align to TRBD2. Germline V gene data show CDR1 as LNHNV and CDR2 as YYDKDF (reference sequence). The CDR3 spans 16 residues. J lost 1 base, V lost 5 bases, and 3 bases had no gene match. CDR3 in amino acids: CATSGGLAGRTDTQYF. CDR3 in DNA: TGTGCCACCAGCGGGGGACTAGCGGGGCGCACAGATACGCAGTATTTT.